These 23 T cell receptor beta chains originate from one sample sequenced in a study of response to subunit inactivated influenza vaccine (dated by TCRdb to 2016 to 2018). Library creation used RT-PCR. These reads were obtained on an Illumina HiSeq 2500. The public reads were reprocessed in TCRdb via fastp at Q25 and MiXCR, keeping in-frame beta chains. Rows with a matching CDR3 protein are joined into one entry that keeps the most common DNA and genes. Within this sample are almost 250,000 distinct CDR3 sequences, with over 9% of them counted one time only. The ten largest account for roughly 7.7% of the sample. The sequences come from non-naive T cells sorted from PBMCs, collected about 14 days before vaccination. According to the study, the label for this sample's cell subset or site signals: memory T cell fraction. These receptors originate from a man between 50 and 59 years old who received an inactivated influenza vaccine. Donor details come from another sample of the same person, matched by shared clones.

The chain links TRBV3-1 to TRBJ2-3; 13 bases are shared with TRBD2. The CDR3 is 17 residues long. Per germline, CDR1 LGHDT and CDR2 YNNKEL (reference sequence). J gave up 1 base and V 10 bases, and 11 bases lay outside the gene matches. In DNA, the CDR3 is TGTGCCAAGACCGGGACTAGCGGGATGTCTTGCACAGATACGCAGTATTTT. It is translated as CAKTGTSGMSCTDTQYF.

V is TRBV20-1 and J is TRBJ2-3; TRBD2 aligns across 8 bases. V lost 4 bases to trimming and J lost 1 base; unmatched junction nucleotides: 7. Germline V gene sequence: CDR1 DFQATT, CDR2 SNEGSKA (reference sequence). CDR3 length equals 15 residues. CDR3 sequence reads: CSAILAALGTDTQYF. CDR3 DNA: TGCAGTGCTATACTAGCGGCATTGGGCACAGATACGCAGTATTTT.

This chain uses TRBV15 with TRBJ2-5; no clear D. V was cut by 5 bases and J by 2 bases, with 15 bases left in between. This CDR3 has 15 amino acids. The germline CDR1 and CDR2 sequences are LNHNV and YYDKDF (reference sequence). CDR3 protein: CATSPIGRNQETQYF. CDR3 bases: TGTGCCACCAGCCCGATAGGACGAAATCAAGAGACCCAGTACTTC.

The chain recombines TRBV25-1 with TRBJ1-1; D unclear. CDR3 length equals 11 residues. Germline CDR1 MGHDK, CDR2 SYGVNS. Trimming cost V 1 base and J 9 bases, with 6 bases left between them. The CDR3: CASSESTKAFF. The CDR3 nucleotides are TGTGCCAGCAGTGAATCTACTAAAGCTTTCTTT. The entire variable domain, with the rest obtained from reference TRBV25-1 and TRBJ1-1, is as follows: EADIYQTPRYLVIGTGKKITLECSQTMGHDKMYWYQQDPGMELHLIHYSYGVNSTEKGDLSSESTVSRIRTEHFPLTLESARPSHTSQYLCASSESTKAFFGQGTRLTVV.

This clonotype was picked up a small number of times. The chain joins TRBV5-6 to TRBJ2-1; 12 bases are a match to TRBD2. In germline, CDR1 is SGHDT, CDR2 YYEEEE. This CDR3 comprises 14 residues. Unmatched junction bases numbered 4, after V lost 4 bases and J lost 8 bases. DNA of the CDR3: TGTGCCAGCAGCCCGGGACTAGCGGGTGATGAGCAGTTCTTC. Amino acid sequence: CASSPGLAGDEQFF.

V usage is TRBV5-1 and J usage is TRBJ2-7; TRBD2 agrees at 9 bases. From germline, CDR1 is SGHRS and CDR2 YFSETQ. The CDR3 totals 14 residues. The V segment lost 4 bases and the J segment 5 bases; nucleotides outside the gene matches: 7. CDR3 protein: CASSTTGTSNEQYF. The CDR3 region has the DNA TGCGCCAGCAGCACGACCGGGACTAGCAACGAGCAGTACTTC.

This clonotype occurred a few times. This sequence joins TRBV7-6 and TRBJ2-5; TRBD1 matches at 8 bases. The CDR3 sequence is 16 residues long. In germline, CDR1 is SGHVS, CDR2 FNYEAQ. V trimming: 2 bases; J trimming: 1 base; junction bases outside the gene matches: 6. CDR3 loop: CASSLFQGAAQETQYF. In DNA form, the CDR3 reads TGTGCCAGCAGCTTATTTCAGGGGGCCGCCCAAGAGACCCAGTACTTC.

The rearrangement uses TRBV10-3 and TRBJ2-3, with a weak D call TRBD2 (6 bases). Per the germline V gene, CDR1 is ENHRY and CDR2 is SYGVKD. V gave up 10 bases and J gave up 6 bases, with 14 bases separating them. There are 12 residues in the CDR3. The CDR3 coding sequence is TGTGCCACGACGGGGGTAACTGATACGCAGTATTTT. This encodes CATTGVTDTQYF.

The CDR3 bases are TGTGCCAGCAGTTTATACCAGGGCACCTATGGCTACACCTTC. Amino acid sequence: CASSLYQGTYGYTF. The V call is TRBV28, the J call TRBJ1-2, with D possibly being TRBD1 (5 bases). The CDR3 has 14 amino acids. V lost 1 base and J 4 bases, leaving 10 bases between the germline ends. Germline V lookup: CDR1 MDHEN, CDR2 SYDVKM.

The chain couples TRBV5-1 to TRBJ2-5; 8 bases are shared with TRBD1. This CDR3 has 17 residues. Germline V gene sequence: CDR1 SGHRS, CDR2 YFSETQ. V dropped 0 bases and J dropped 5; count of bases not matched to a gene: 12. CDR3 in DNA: TGCGCCAGCAGCTTGGAAAGGGTCAGGGGGCGCGGGGAGACCCAGTACTTC. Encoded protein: CASSLERVRGRGETQYF.

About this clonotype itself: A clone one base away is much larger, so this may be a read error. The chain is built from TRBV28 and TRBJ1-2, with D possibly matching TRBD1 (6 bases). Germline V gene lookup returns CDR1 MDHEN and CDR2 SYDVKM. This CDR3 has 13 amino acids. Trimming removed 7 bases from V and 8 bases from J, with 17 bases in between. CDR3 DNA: TGTGCCAGCACCCTGAGCCGGGGGGGCGGCTACACCTTC. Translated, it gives CASTLSRGGGYTF.

For the CDR3, the DNA is TGTGCCAGCAGATTTTCAAACTATGGCTACACCTTC. Its protein is CASRFSNYGYTF. The chain carries TRBV12-3 or TRBV12-4 and TRBJ1-2, with D hard to call. The ends were cut back, 6 bases at V and 2 bases at J, with 7 bases in the middle. The CDR3 contains 12 residues.

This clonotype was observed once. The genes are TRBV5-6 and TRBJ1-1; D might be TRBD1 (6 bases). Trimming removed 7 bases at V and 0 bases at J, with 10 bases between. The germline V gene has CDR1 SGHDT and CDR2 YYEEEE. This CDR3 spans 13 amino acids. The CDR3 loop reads CASYSGVNTEAFF. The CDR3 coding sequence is TGTGCCAGCTACTCAGGGGTGAACACTGAAGCTTTCTTT.

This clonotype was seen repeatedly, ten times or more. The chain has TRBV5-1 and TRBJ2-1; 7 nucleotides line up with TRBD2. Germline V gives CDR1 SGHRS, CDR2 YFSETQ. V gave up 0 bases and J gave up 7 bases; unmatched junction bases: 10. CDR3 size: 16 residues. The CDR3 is CASSLVPGGSGNEQFF. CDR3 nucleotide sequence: TGCGCCAGCAGCTTGGTCCCGGGAGGTTCAGGGAATGAGCAGTTCTTC.

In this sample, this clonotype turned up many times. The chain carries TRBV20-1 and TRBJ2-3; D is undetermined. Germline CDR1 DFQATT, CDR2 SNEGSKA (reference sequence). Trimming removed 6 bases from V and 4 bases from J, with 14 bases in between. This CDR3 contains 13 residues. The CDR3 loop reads CSAHSSLSDTQYF. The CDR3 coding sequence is TGCAGTGCCCACAGTTCACTCTCAGATACGCAGTATTTT.

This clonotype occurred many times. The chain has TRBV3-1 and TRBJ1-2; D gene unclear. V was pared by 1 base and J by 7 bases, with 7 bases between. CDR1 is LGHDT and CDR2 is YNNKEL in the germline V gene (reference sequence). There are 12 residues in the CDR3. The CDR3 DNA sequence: TGTGCCAGCAGCCAAGGTTCGCCTGGCTACACCTTC. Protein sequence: CASSQGSPGYTF.

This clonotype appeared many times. The CDR3 loop is CATSEAYGERGTPWNEQFF. CDR3 DNA sequence: TGTGCCACCAGTGAGGCTTATGGGGAGCGCGGGACCCCCTGGAATGAGCAGTTCTTC. The J gene is TRBJ2-1, the V gene TRBV24-1, with D perhaps TRBD2 (6 bases). The CDR3 length is 19 residues. Per the germline V gene, CDR1 is KGHDR and CDR2 is SFDVKD. V was trimmed by 4 bases and J by 7 bases, leaving 28 bases between them.

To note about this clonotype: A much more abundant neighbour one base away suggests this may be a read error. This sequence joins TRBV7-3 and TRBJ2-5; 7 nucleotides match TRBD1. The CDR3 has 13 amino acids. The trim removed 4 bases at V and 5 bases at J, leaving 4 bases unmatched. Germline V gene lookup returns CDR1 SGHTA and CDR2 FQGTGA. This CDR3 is CASSSTGTETQYF. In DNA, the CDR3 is TGTGCCAGCAGCTCGACAGGGACGGAGACCCAGTACTTC.

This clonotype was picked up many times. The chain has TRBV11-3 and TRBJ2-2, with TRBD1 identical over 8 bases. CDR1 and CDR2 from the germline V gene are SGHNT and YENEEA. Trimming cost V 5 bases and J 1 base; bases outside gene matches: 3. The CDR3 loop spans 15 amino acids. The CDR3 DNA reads TGTGCCAGCAGCCCTGGGACAGGGAACACCGGGGAGCTGTTTTTT. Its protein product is CASSPGTGNTGELFF.

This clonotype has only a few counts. For the CDR3, the DNA is TGCAGTGCTCCTGACAGATACACTGAAGCTTTCTTT. Its translation is CSAPDRYTEAFF. The chain is built from TRBV20-1 and TRBJ1-1, with D possibly being TRBD1 (5 bases). The CDR3 loop spans 12 amino acids. Trimming took off 5 bases at V and 3 bases at J, with 10 bases between the two ends. The V gene's germline CDR1 is DFQATT and CDR2 SNEGSKA (reference sequence).

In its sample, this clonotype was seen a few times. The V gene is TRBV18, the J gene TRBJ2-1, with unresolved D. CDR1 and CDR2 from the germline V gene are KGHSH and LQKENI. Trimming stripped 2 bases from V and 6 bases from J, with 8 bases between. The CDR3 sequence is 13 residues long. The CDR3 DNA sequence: TGTGCCAGCTCACCAAATTACAGCAATGAGCAGTTCTTC. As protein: CASSPNYSNEQFF.

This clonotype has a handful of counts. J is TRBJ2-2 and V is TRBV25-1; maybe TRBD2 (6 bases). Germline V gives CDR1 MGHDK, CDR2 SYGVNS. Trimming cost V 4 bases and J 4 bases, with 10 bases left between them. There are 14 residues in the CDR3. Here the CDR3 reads CASSAGEGTGELFF. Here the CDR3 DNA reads TGTGCCAGCAGTGCGGGAGAGGGCACCGGGGAGCTGTTTTTT. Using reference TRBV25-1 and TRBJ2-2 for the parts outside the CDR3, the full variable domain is EADIYQTPRYLVIGTGKKITLECSQTMGHDKMYWYQQDPGMELHLIHYSYGVNSTEKGDLSSESTVSRIRTEHFPLTLESARPSHTSQYLCASSAGEGTGELFFGEGSRLTVL.

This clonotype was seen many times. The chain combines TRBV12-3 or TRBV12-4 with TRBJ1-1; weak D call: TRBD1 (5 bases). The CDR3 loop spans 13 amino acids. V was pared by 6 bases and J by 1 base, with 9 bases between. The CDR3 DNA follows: TGTGCCAGCAGCCGACAGTCGAACACTGAAGCTTTCTTT. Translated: CASSRQSNTEAFF.